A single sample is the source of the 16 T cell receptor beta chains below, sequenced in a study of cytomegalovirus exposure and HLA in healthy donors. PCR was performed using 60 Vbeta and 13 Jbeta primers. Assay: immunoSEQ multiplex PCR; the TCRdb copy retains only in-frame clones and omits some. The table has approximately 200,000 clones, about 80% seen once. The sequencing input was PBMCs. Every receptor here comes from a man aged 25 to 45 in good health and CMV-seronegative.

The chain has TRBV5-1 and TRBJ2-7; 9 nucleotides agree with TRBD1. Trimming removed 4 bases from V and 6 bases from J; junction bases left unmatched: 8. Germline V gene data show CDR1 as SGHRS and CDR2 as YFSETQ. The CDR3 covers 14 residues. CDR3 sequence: CASSKDRGSGEQYF. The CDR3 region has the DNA TGCGCCAGCAGCAAGGACAGGGGCTCGGGCGAGCAGTACTTC.

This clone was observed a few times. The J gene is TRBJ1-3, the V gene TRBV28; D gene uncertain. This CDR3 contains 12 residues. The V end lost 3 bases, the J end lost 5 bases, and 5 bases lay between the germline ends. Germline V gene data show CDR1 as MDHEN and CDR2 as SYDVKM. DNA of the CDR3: TGTGCCAGCAGTTTTCCTAGAAACACCATATATTTT. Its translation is CASSFPRNTIYF. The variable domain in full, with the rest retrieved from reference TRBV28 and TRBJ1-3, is DVKVTQSSRYLVKRTGEKVFLECVQDMDHENMFWYRQDPGLGLRLIYFSYDVKMKEKGDIPEGYSVSREKKERFSLILESASTNQTSMYLCASSFPRNTIYFGEGSWLTVV.

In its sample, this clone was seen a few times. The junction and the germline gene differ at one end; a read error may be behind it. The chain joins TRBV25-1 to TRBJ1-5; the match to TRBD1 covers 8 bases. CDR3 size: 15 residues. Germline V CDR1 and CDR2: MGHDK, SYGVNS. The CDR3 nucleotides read TGTGCCAGCAGTGAAAGGCAGGGGGCGAATCCGCCCCAGCATTTT. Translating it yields CASSERQGANPPQHF.

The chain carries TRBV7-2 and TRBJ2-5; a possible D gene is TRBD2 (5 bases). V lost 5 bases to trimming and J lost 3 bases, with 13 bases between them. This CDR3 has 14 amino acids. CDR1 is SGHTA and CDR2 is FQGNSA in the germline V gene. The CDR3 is CASSQKAAEETQYF. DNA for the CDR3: TGTGCCAGCAGCCAGAAGGCAGCGGAAGAGACCCAGTACTTC.

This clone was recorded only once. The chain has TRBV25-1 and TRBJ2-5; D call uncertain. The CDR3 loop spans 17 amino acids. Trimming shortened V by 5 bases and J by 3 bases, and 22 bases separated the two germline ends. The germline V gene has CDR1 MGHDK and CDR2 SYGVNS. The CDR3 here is CASSQKPLFGAEETQYF. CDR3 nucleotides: TGTGCCAGCAGTCAAAAGCCCCTCTTCGGAGCAGAAGAGACCCAGTACTTC.

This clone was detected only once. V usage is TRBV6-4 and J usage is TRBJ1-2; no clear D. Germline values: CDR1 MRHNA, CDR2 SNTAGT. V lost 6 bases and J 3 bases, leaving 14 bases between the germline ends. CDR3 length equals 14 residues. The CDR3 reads CASSEAPGYYGYTF. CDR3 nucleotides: TGTGCCAGCAGCGAAGCGCCGGGGTACTATGGCTACACCTTC.

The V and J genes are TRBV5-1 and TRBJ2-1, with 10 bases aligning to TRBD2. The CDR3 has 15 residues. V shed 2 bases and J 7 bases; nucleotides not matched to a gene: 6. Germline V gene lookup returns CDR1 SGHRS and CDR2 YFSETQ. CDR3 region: CASSFPSGRKNEQFF. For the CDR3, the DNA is TGCGCCAGCAGCTTCCCTAGCGGGAGAAAGAATGAGCAGTTCTTC.

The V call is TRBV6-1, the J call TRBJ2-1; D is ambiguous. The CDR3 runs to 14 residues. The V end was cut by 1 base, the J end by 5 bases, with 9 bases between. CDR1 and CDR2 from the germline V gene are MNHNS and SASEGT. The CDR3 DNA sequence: TGTGCCAGCAGTGAAGTCATGTCAGACAATGAGCAGTTCTTC. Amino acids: CASSEVMSDNEQFF.

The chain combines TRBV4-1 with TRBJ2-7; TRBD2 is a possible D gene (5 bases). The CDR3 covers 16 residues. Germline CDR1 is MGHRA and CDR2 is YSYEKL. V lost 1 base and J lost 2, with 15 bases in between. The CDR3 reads CASSQGWAGGAYEQYF. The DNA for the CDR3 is TGCGCCAGCAGCCAAGGGTGGGCAGGAGGAGCCTACGAGCAGTACTTC.

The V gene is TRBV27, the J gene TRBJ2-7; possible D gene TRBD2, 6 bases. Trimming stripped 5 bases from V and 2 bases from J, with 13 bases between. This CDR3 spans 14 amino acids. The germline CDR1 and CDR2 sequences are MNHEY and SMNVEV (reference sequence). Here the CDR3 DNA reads TGTGCCAGCAGTCCCCGGGGGTCCACCTACGAGCAGTACTTC. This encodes CASSPRGSTYEQYF.

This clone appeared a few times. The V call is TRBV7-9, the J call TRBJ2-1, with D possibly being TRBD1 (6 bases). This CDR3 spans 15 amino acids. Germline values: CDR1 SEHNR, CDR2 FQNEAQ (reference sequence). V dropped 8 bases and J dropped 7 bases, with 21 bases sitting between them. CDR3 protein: CASFLPGALWNEQFF. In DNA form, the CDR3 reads TGTGCCAGCTTCCTCCCAGGGGCCCTTTGGAATGAGCAGTTCTTC.

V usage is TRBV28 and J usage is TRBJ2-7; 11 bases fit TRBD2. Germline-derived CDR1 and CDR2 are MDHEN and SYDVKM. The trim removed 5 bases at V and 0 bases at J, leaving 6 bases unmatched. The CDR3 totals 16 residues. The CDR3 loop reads CASSPRTSGFSYEQYF. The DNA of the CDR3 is TGTGCCAGCAGTCCCAGGACTAGCGGGTTCTCCTACGAGCAGTACTTC.

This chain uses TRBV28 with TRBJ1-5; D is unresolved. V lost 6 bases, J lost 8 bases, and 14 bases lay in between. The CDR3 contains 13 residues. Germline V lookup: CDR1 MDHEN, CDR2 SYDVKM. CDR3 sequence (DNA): TGTGCCAGCAGGGAGATTGGATGGGAGCCCCAGCATTTT. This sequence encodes CASREIGWEPQHF.

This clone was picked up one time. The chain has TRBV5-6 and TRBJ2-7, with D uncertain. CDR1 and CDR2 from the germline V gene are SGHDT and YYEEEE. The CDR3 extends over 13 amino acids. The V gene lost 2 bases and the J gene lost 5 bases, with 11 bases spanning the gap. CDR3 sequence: CASSLPGFNEQYF. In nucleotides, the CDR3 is TGTGCCAGCAGCTTACCAGGTTTTAACGAGCAGTACTTC.

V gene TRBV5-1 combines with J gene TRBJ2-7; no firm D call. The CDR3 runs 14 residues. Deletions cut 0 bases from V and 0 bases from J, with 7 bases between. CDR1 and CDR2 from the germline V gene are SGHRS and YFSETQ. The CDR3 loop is CASSLEQYSYEQYF. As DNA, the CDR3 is TGCGCCAGCAGCTTGGAACAGTACTCCTACGAGCAGTACTTC.

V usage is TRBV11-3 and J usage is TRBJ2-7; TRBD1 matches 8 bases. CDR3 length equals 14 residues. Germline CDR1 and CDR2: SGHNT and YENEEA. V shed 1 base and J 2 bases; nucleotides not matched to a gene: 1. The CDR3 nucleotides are TGTGCCAGCAGCTTAGGGACAGGGACCTACGAGCAGTACTTC. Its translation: CASSLGTGTYEQYF.